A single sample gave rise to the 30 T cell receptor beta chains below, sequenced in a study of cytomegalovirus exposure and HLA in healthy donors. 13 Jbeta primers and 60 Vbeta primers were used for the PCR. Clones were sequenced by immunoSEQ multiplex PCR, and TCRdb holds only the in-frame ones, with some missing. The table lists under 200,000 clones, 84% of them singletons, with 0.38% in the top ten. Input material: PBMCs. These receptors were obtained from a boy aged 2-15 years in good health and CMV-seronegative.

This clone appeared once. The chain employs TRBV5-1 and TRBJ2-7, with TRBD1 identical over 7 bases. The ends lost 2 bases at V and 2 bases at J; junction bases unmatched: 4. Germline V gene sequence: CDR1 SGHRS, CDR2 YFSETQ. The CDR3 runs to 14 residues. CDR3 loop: CASSLQGFPYEQYF. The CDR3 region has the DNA TGCGCCAGCAGCTTACAGGGGTTCCCCTACGAGCAGTACTTC.

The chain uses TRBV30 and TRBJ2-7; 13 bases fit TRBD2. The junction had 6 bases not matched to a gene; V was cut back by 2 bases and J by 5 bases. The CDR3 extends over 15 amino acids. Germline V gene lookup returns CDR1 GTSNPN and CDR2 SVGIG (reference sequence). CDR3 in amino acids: CAWSRGGLAGDEQYF. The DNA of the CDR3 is TGTGCCTGGAGTAGAGGAGGACTAGCGGGAGACGAGCAGTACTTC. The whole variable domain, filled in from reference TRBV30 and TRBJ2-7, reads SQTIHQWPATLVQPVGSPLSLECTVEGTSNPNLYWYRQAAGRGLQLLFYSVGIGQISSEVPQNLSASRPQDRQFILSSKKLLLSDSGFYLCAWSRGGLAGDEQYFGPGTRLTVT.

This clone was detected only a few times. CDR3 sequence: CASSLDPREENYGYTF. The DNA of the CDR3 is TGTGCCAGCAGCTTGGATCCAAGGGAGGAGAACTATGGCTACACCTTC. V is TRBV5-4 and J is TRBJ1-2, with D unclear. Trimming cost V 0 bases and J 2 bases, with 14 bases left between them. CDR1 is SGHNT and CDR2 is YYREEE in the germline V gene (reference sequence). The CDR3 contains 16 residues.

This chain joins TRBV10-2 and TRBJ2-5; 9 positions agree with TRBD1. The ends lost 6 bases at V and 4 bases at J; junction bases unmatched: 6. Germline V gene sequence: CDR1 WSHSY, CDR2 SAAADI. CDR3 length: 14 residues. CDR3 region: CASRGGQGTETQYF. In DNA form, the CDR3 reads TGCGCCAGCAGGGGAGGACAGGGGACAGAGACCCAGTACTTC.

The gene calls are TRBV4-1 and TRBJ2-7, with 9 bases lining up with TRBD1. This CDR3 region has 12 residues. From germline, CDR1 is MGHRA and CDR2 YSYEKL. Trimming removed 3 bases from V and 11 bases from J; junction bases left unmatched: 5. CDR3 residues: CASSQRTGEEYF. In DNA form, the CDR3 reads TGCGCCAGCAGCCAGCGGACAGGGGAGGAGTACTTC.

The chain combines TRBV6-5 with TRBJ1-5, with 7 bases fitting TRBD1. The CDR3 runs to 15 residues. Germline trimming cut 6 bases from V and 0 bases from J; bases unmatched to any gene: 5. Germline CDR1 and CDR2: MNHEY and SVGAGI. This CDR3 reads CASRIDRVSNQPQHF. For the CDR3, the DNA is TGTGCCAGCAGGATTGACAGGGTTAGCAATCAGCCCCAGCATTTT.

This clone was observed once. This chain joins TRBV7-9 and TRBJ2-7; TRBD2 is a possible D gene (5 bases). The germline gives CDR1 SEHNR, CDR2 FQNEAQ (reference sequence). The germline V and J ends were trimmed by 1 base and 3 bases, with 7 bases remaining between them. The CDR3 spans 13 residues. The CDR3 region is CASSLGGGYEQYF. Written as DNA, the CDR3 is TGTGCCAGCAGCTTAGGCGGAGGCTACGAGCAGTACTTC. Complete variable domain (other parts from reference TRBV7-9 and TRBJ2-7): DTGVSQNPRHKITKRGQNVTFRCDPISEHNRLYWYRQTLGQGPEFLTYFQNEAQLEKSRLLSDRFSAERPKGSFSTLEIQRTEQGDSAMYLCASSLGGGYEQYFGPGTRLTVT.

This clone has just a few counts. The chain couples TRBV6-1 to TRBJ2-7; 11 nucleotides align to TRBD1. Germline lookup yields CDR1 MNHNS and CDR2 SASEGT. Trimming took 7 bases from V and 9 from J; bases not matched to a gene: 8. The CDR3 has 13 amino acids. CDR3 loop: CASTPDRGQVQYF. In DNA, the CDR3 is TGTGCCAGCACCCCGGACAGGGGGCAAGTGCAGTACTTC.

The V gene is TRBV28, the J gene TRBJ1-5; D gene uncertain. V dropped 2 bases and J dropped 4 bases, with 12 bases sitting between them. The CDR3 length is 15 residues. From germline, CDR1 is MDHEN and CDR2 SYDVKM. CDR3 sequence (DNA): TGTGCCAGCAGTTTAGCGGGGAGGAGGAATCAGCCCCAGCATTTT. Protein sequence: CASSLAGRRNQPQHF.

In DNA form, the CDR3 reads TGTGCCAGCAGCTCCCGGACTAGCGGAGCCTACGAGCAGTACTTC. Protein product: CASSSRTSGAYEQYF. V and J are TRBV11-2 and TRBJ2-7; 10 bases agree with TRBD2. CDR1 and CDR2 from the germline V gene are SGHAT and FQNNGV. There are 15 residues in the CDR3. V lost 4 bases to trimming and J lost 2 bases; unmatched junction nucleotides: 5.

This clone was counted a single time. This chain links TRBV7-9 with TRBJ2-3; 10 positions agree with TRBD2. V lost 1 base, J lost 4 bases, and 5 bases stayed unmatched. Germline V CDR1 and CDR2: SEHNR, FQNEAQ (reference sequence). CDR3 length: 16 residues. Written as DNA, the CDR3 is TGTGCCAGCAGCTTAGGGCTAGCGGGAGTGGCAGATACGCAGTATTTT. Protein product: CASSLGLAGVADTQYF.

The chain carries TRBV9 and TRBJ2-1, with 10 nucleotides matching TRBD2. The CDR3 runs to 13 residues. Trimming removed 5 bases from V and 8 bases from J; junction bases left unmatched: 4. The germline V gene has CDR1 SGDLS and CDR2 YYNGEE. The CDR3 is CASSDGTSDEQFF. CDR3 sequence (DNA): TGTGCCAGCAGTGATGGGACTAGCGATGAGCAGTTCTTC. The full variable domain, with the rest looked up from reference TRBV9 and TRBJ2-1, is DSGVTQTPKHLITATGQRVTLRCSPRSGDLSVYWYQQSLDQGLQFLIQYYNGEERAKGNILERFSAQQFPDLHSELNLSSLELGDSALYFCASSDGTSDEQFFGPGTRLTVL.

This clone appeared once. The CDR3 DNA reads TGCAGCGTTGGGTCGGGCAATGAGCAGTTCTTC. It codes for CSVGSGNEQFF. This chain joins TRBV29-1 and TRBJ2-1; D ambiguous. CDR3 length equals 11 residues. Trimming took off 4 bases at V and 6 bases at J, with 7 bases between the two ends. CDR1 SQVTM and CDR2 ANQGSEA come from the germline V gene.

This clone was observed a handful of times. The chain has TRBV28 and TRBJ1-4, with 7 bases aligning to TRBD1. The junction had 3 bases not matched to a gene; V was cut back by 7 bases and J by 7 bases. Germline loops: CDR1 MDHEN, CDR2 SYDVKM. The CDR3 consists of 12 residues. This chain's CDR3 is CASTGGSEKLFF. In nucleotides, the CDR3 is TGTGCCAGCACAGGGGGTAGTGAAAAACTGTTTTTT.

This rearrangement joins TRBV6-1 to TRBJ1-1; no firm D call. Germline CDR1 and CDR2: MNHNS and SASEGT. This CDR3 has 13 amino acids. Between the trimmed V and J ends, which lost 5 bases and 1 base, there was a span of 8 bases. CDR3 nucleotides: TGTGCCAGCAGTTCAACAAGGAACACTGAAGCTTTCTTT. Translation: CASSSTRNTEAFF.

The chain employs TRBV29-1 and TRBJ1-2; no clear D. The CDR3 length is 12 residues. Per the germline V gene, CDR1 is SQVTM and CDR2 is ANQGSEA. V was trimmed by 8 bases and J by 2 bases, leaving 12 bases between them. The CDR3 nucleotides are TGCAGCTCCCGCGGTGGGAACTATGGCTACACCTTC. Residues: CSSRGGNYGYTF. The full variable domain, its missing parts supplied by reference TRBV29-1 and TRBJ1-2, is SAVISQKPSRDICQRGTSLTIQCQVDSQVTMMFWYRQQPGQSLTLIATANQGSEATYESGFVIDKFPISRPNLTFSTLTVSNMSPEDSSIYLCSSRGGNYGYTFGSGTRLTVV.

The DNA of the CDR3 is TGTGCCAGCAGTTATCAGGGAGGGTCAGGTCAGCCCCAGCATTTT. This gives the protein CASSYQGGSGQPQHF. The V call is TRBV28, the J call TRBJ1-5; the D gene is possibly TRBD1 (5 bases). Germline lookup yields CDR1 MDHEN and CDR2 SYDVKM. This CDR3 contains 15 residues. With 4 bases removed from V and 6 bases from J, the gap between germline ends came to 16 bases.

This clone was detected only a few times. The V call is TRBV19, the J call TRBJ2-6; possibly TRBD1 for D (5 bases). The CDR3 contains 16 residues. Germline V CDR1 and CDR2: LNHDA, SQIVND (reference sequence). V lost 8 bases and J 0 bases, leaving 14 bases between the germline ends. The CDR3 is CASGGAGRSGANVLTF. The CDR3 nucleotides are TGTGCCAGTGGTGGGGCAGGTCGCTCTGGGGCCAACGTCCTGACTTTC.

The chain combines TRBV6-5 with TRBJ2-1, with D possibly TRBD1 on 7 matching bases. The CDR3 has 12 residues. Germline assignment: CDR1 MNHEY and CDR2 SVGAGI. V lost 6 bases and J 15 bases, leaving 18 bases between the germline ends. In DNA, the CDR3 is TGTGCCAGCAGGCCTTCAGGAGGGACAGCGTTCTTC. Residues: CASRPSGGTAFF.

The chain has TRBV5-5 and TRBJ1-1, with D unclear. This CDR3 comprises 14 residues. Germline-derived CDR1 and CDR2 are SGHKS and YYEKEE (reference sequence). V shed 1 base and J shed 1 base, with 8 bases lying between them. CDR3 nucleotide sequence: TGTGCCAGCAGCTTGCTCAGTCAGAACACTGAAGCTTTCTTT. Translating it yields CASSLLSQNTEAFF.

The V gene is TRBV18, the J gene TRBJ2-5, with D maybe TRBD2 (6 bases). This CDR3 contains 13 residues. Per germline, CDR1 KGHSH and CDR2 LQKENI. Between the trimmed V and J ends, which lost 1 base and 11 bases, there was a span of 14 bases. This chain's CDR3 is CASSPHGTGDQYF. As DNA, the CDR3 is TGTGCCAGCTCACCACACGGAACGGGGGATCAGTACTTC.

In DNA, the CDR3 is TGCGCCAGCAGCTTGGCCCCGAGCTCTGGAAACACCATATATTTT. Translating gives CASSLAPSSGNTIYF. This chain uses TRBV5-1 with TRBJ1-3, with D unresolved. Trimming shortened V by 0 bases and J by 0 bases, and 7 bases separated the two germline ends. CDR1 is SGHRS and CDR2 is YFSETQ in the germline V gene. The CDR3 sequence is 15 residues long.

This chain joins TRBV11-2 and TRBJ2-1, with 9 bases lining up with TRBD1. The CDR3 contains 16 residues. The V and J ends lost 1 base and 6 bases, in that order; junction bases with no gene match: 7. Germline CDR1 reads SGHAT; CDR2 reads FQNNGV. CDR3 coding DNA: TGTGCCAGCAGCTTAGCCAGGGACAGGGTAGCCAATGAGCAGTTCTTC. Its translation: CASSLARDRVANEQFF. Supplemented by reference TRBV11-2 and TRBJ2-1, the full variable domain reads EAGVAQSPRYKIIEKRQSVAFWCNPISGHATLYWYQQILGQGPKLLIQFQNNGVVDDSQLPKDRFSAERLKGVDSTLKIQPAKLEDSAVYLCASSLARDRVANEQFFGPGTRLTVL.

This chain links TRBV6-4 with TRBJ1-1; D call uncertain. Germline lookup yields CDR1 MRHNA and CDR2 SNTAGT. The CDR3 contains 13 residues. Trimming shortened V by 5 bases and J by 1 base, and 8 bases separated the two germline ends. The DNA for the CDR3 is TGTGCCAGCAGTTTCTCAGAGAACACTGAAGCTTTCTTT. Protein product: CASSFSENTEAFF.

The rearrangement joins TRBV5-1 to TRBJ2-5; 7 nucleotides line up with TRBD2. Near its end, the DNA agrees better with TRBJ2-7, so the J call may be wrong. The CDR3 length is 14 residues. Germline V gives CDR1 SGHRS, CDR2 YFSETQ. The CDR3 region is CASSPSGFTYEQYF. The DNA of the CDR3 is TGCGCCAGCAGCCCTAGCGGATTTACCTACGAGCAGTACTTC.

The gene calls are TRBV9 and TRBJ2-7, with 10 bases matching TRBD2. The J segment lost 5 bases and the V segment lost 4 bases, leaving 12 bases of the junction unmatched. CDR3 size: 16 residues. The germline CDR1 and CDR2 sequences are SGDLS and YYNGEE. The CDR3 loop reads CASSPRTSGRLHEQYF. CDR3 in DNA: TGTGCCAGCAGCCCCCGGACTAGCGGACGCCTCCACGAGCAGTACTTC.

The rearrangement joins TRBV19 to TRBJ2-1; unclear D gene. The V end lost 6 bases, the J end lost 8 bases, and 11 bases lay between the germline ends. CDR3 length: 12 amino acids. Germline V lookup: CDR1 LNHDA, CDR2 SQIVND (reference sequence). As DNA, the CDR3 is TGTGCCAGTAGAGGCGGTGGCGATGAGCAGTTCTTC. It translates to CASRGGGDEQFF.

For the CDR3, the DNA is TGCGCCAGCAGCCAAGCGCGGACAGGGGATATTTCCTACAATGAGCAGTTCTTC. Translated: CASSQARTGDISYNEQFF. The rearrangement joins TRBV4-1 to TRBJ2-1; 9 bases line up with TRBD1. The CDR3 extends over 18 amino acids. V shed 1 base and J 1 base; nucleotides not matched to a gene: 8. Germline V lookup: CDR1 MGHRA, CDR2 YSYEKL.

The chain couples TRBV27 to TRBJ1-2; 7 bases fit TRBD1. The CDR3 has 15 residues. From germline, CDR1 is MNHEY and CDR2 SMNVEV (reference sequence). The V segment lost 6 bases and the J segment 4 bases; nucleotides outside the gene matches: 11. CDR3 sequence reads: CASSYTQTGSYGYTF. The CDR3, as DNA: TGTGCCAGCAGCTATACTCAGACAGGGTCCTATGGCTACACCTTC.

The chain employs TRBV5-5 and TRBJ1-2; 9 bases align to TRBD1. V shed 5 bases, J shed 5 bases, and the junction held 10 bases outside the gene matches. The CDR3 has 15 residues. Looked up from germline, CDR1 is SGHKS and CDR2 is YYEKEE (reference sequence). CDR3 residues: CASRKTGGAGYGYTF. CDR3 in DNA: TGTGCCAGCAGGAAAACAGGGGGCGCTGGGTATGGCTACACCTTC.